What follows describes a single T cell receptor beta chain. The antigen this receptor binds is unknown. It has no much larger one-base neighbor in the sample; base qualities were not kept. The data stem from a study of shared clonotypes between healthy human individuals (TCRdb year 2020). Notes on the research overall: The cohort comprised a couple of women and a few men aged 18 to 49 years. For each donor, CD4 naive and CD4 memory were each given three plates, CD8 naive was given two plates, and CD8 memory was given one plate. The study deeply sequenced blood TCR repertoires of roughly five healthy adults to estimate repertoire size and the extent of clonotype sharing between individuals. Different laboratories and diverse techniques were used to prepare libraries and sequence TCR repertoires, to increase sequencing depth and limit assay-specific biases. Leukapheresis yielded between about 0.85 and 9 billion PBMCs per donor. Study-level results and caveats: Sharing across a few donors was observed for about 4.8% of naive CD4, under 4% of naive CD8, over 2% of memory CD4, and roughly 0.4% of memory CD8 clonotypes. The genetic and exposure-history diversity represented was limited by the small number of donors. Sampling was limited to blood, and TCR repertoires in tissue likely differ from TCR repertoires in blood. Larger estimated clonotype richness was generally found for naive subsets than for memory subsets. Rarefaction of sorted-subset datasets indicated incomplete sequencing despite the large sequencing depth. Pairwise subsampling led to the expectation that sequencing depth would affect the degree of clonotype sharing among donors. Compared with non-shared clonotypes, the clonotypes found in all four sorted-subset donors had higher generation probabilities.

From cysteine to phenylalanine, the CDR3 is 16 amino acids long. Only the CDR3 DNA stays, 48 bases, in frame from base 1. CDR1 and CDR2, per the germline V gene, are SGDLS and YYNGEE. Trimming removed 4 bases from V and 0 bases from J, leaving 14 bases between the germline ends. Using the deep immunoSEQ assay, multiplex PCR amplified TCR CDR3 regions from genomic DNA. For each cell subset, the extracted genomic DNA was distributed evenly across all wells of several immunoSEQ 96-well plates, and each plate served as one replicate. For sorted subsets, about 220 ng of genomic DNA, equivalent to around 31,000 T cell genomes, went into each replicate PCR. Purified libraries were quantified with a Qubit 3.0 fluorometer, sized on a Bioanalyzer 2100, and re-quantified with the KAPA Library Quantification kit. A separate single-read 150-cycle Illumina NextSeq 550 flow cell was used to sequence each immunoSEQ 96-well plate. Concerning the study's data processing: The immunoSEQ output contained only junctional sequences without quality scores, so filtering could not match that applied to full-length reads. To assign V/J genes and CDR3, sequences were annotated against IMGT germline references using PyIR, a Python wrapper for IgBLAST v1.9. Reads were filtered out if the reads had weak V/J assignments (E-value above 1e-6), no CDR3, stop codons, out-of-frame junctions, or ambiguous translated residues. V3J clonotypes were defined as sequences sharing an identical inferred V gene, J gene, and CDR3 amino acid sequence. Percentage overlap between repertoires was calculated by dividing the number of shared unique clonotypes by the size of the smaller repertoire. Three approaches were used to assess repertoire richness: RTK rarefaction, the Chao1 estimator, and Recon v2.1 estimates of unobserved clonotypes. Generation probabilities for all TCRbeta clonotypes obtained by the gDNA method from a handful of donors were computed using OLGA. TCRdb carries this immuneACCESS record with in-frame sequences only. Its versions omit some clonotypes, under half of them owing to an unresolved V gene in the studies checked, with the rest unexplained. Clone size and V and J calls were adopted from that table, with D and trimming inferred from the DNA. Here the sample has hundreds of thousands of clones; 90% to 96% occur a single time. The ten largest clones add up to under 0.06% of the sample.

Donors were healthy HIV-negative adults with no recently reported acute infections or vaccinations. Every donor was a Caucasian adult residing in Nashville, Tennessee, USA. CD4+ T cells were enriched through magnetic negative selection, after which naive cells were positively selected on CD45RA and the remaining negative fraction served as the memory subset. Blood was collected by leukapheresis, and PBMCs were isolated by Ficoll-Histopaque density gradient centrifugation and then cryopreserved in liquid nitrogen vapor phase. Analytical flow cytometry was used to check the purity and quantity of every magnetically sorted T cell population. Genomic DNA was isolated from every sorted fraction and measured by UV absorbance on a Nanodrop 2000c.

The chain uses TRBV9 and TRBJ1-3; the D gene is perhaps TRBD1, on 6 matching bases. This TCR came from a woman in her twenties or thirties in good health. Input material: naive CD4+ T cells sorted from blood. Taken with the paper, the label for cell subset or site translates to: CD45RA+ positively selected. Here is the DNA: TGTGCCAGCAGCACGGACAGCACCTTCTCTGGAAACACCATATATTTT. This encodes CASSTDSTFSGNTIYF.